A selection of T cell receptor beta chains follows, all from one sample in a study of shared clonotypes between healthy human individuals. Here immunoSEQ multiplex PCR was the method, and the copy in TCRdb shows in-frame clones only, minus some. The repertoire holds 2.5 million or so clones, with about 92% as singletons. The sequenced sample was naive CD4+ T cells sorted from blood. These receptors were collected from a man between 18 and 29 years old in good health. Each CDR3 is given with its conserved first and last residue. A D gene is named only where the DNA matches it firmly. Clone size is shown for a subset of rows, as once, few, many or a class of expanded clone.

>.|.|TRBJ2-1|TRBV11-2
TGTGCCAGCAGCTTAAACAGGCTCAATGAGCAGTTCTTC
CASSLNRLNEQFF
>.|.|TRBJ2-1|TRBV6-1
TGTGCCAGCGAGAAGGGGCAGGTCGGTTTTTATGAGCAGTTCTTC
CASEKGQVGFYEQFF
>.|.|TRBJ2-1|TRBV4-3
TGCGCCAGCAGCCAAGGCTCGCACTGGAGCTCCTACAATGAGCAGTTCTTC
CASSQGSHWSSYNEQFF
>.|.|TRBJ1-6|TRBV11-2
TGTGCCAGCAGCTTAGGAAGAATCCTGGGGGAAGGCAATTCACCCCTCCACTTT
CASSLGRILGEGNSPLHF
>.|.|TRBJ2-2|TRBV7-2
TGTGCCAGCAGCCCGCAAATTAGGGCCCCCGGGGAGCTGTTTTTT
CASSPQIRAPGELFF
>.|.|TRBJ1-5|TRBV30
TGTGCCTGGAGTCTAAAGGCCCCGTCCCGTGAGCCCCAGCATTTT
CAWSLKAPSREPQHF
>TRBD1|.|TRBJ2-7|TRBV2
TGTGCCAGCCTTGGGGACAGGGGACTCGAGCAGTACTTC
CASLGDRGLEQYF
>TRBD1|.|TRBJ1-1|TRBV18
TGTGCCAGCTCGCGACAGGGCCCGAACACTGAAGCTTTCTTT
CASSRQGPNTEAFF
>TRBD2|.|TRBJ2-7|TRBV6-5
TGTGCCAGCAGTTACAGTCTAGCGGGCTCCAAGCAGTACTTC
CASSYSLAGSKQYF
>.|.|TRBJ2-7|TRBV6-5
TGTGCCAGCAGTTCACCCTCAAGGGCCCGATCCTACGAGCAGTACTTC
CASSSPSRARSYEQYF
>TRBD1|.|TRBJ2-5|TRBV5-1
TGCGCCAGCAGCCCCTCCCGACAGGGGGGGGAGACCCAGTACTTC
CASSPSRQGGETQYF
>TRBD1|.|TRBJ1-5|TRBV18
TGTGCCAGCTCACCACCGGGCCAGGGGGTTCATCAGCCCCAGCATTTT
CASSPPGQGVHQPQHF
>.|once|TRBJ2-3|TRBV5-1
TGCGCCAGCAGCTTGGTGGTGGGAGAAATCGCAGATACGCAGTATTTT
CASSLVVGEIADTQYF
>.|.|TRBJ1-4|TRBV4-1
TGCGCCAGCAGCCAAGAGTACAGGGCGATTGAAAAACTGTTTTTT
CASSQEYRAIEKLFF
>.|.|TRBJ2-3|TRBV10-3
TGTGCCATCGCAGACAGGTACACAGATACGCAGTATTTT
CAIADRYTDTQYF
>TRBD1|.|TRBJ2-7|TRBV29-1
TGCAGCGTTGACTTACAGGGGGCGAAGGAGCAGTACTTC
CSVDLQGAKEQYF
>TRBD1|.|TRBJ1-5|TRBV5-1
TGCGCCAGCAGCCCGGGGCAGGGGGCCGCTAATCAGCCCCAGCATTTT
CASSPGQGAANQPQHF